The 4 T cell receptor beta chains in this list originate from one sample, sequenced in a study of blood T cell repertoires in COVID-19. Profiled with immunoSEQ multiplex PCR; TCRdb holds only in-frame clones, not every one. The sample carries 200,000 to 250,000 clones, around three quarters recorded once. Sequenced sample: peripheral blood. The receptors come from a woman aged 70-85 years with acute or convalescent COVID-19.

This clone was counted a few times. This chain joins TRBV19 and TRBJ1-5; D call uncertain. Germline V CDR1 and CDR2: LNHDA, SQIVND (reference sequence). CDR3 size: 12 residues. V dropped 5 bases and J dropped 2 bases, with 4 bases sitting between them. The CDR3 DNA sequence: TGTGCCAGTAGTCAGGGCAATCAGCCCCAGCATTTT. Translating gives CASSQGNQPQHF.

The rearrangement links TRBV18 to TRBJ2-1, with 12 nucleotides matching TRBD1. Germline V gene lookup returns CDR1 KGHSH and CDR2 LQKENI. Trimming cost V 5 bases and J 7 bases; bases outside gene matches: 6. This CDR3 comprises 15 residues. The CDR3, as DNA: TGTGCCAGCTCATCCCCGGGACAGGGGGCGAATGAGCAGTTCTTC. This gives the protein CASSSPGQGANEQFF.

The chain uses TRBV5-1 and TRBJ2-3, with D perhaps matching TRBD1 (6 bases). Trimming shortened V by 4 bases and J by 6 bases, and 12 bases separated the two germline ends. Per germline, CDR1 SGHRS and CDR2 YFSETQ. The CDR3 has 13 residues. CDR3 DNA sequence: TGCGCCAGCAGCCCTTACAGGGATGATACGCAGTATTTT. This sequence encodes CASSPYRDDTQYF.

This clone occurred a few times. The J gene is TRBJ2-1, the V gene TRBV11-3; D is possibly TRBD1 (5 bases). V shed 5 bases and J shed 13 bases, with 15 bases lying between them. There are 12 residues in the CDR3. CDR1 is SGHNT and CDR2 is YENEEA in the germline V gene. This chain's CDR3 is CASSDQWGPQFF. CDR3 bases: TGTGCCAGCAGCGATCAGTGGGGCCCTCAGTTCTTC.